A selection of T cell receptor beta chains follows, all from one sample in a study of cytomegalovirus exposure and HLA in healthy donors. The assay was immunoSEQ multiplex PCR, and TCRdb's table has in-frame clones only and misses some. The repertoire holds roughly 130,000 clones, with about 85% as singletons. Sample: PBMCs. These receptors all come from a boy aged 5-17 years in good health and CMV-seronegative. The CDR3 runs from the conserved cysteine through the conserved F or W. The D gene is left open where the match is weak. The size of a clone is reported for some rows only, either as once, few or many, or as a class for expanded clones.

D gene	clone size	J gene	V gene	CDR3 DNA	CDR3 protein
TRBD2	NA	TRBJ2-3	TRBV7-3	TGTGCCAGCAGTCAACCCGGGACTAGCAAGAGCACAGATACGCAGTATTTT	CASSQPGTSKSTDTQYF
NA	NA	TRBJ1-6	TRBV4-3	TGCGCCAGCAGCCAAGATACGGGCTCCTATAATTCACCCCTCCACTTT	CASSQDTGSYNSPLHF
NA	few	TRBJ2-1	TRBV5-1	TGCGCCAGCAGCGAAGGTCAAACTAATAGGAATGAGCAGTTCTTC	CASSEGQTNRNEQFF
TRBD2	NA	TRBJ2-7	TRBV7-9	TGTGCCAGCAGCCCGCGCGGGGGGCTCACCTACGAGCAGTACTTC	CASSPRGGLTYEQYF
TRBD2	NA	TRBJ2-7	TRBV19	TGTGCCAGTAGAGCCGGGGAGGGCAACTCCTACGAGCAGTACTTC	CASRAGEGNSYEQYF
NA	NA	TRBJ2-1	TRBV9	TGTGCCAGCAGTGCCCGAGGGAATGAGCAGTTCTTC	CASSARGNEQFF
NA	NA	TRBJ1-1	TRBV6-5	TGTGCCAGCAGGCGTCAGGCTGAAGCTTTCTTT	CASRRQAEAFF
NA	NA	TRBJ1-2	TRBV30	TGTGCCTGGAGTGCTGGGGGGGGAAACTATGGCTACCCCTTC	CAWSAGGGNYGYPF
NA	NA	TRBJ2-7	TRBV7-9	TGTGCCAGCAGCTTTCGCGACGACATCTACGAGCAGTACTTC	CASSFRDDIYEQYF
NA	NA	TRBJ1-2	TRBV7-9	TGTGCCAGCAGCTTGGGACTGACGGAATCTAACTATGGCTACACCTTC	CASSLGLTESNYGYTF
TRBD2	NA	TRBJ2-1	TRBV19	TGTGCCAGTAGTGGGAGCGGGACTTACAATGAGCAGTTCTTC	CASSGSGTYNEQFF
NA	once	TRBJ1-5	TRBV30	TGTGCCTGGAGTGGACAGCTTAATCAGCCCCAGCATTTT	CAWSGQLNQPQHF
NA	NA	TRBJ1-5	TRBV6-5	TGTGCCAGCAGCCGGACAGTTAGCAATCAGCCCCAGCATTTT	CASSRTVSNQPQHF
NA	NA	TRBJ1-4	TRBV10-3	TGTGCCATCAGTGAGTCAGTCCGGGGATGGATTGAAAAACTGTTTTTT	CAISESVRGWIEKLFF
NA	NA	TRBJ1-1	TRBV19	TGTGCCAGTAGTATCCCCCGGGCCTTGGGGCTTATGAACACTGAAGCTTTCTTT	CASSIPRALGLMNTEAFF
TRBD2	once	TRBJ2-7	TRBV7-2	TGTGCCAGCAGCAACGGGGGGGAGCAGTACTTC	CASSNGGEQYF
NA	once	TRBJ2-7	TRBV10-2	TGCGCCAGCAGTGAGGCCGTTTCGAGCTCCTACGAGCAGTACTTC	CASSEAVSSSYEQYF
NA	NA	TRBJ1-1	TRBV19	TGTGCCAGTAGTTGGGGGCTGGGGAACACTGAAGCTTTCTTT	CASSWGLGNTEAFF
TRBD1	NA	TRBJ2-7	TRBV18	TGTGCCAGCTCCATTCAGGGGGTCCCCTACGAGCAGTACTTC	CASSIQGVPYEQYF
NA	NA	TRBJ1-1	TRBV27	TGTGCCAGCAGGGCAGGGTTGTTAAGCACTGAAGCTTTCTTT	CASRAGLLSTEAFF
NA	NA	TRBJ2-7	TRBV7-2	TGTGCCAGCAGCCTTAGCTACGAGCAGTACTTC	CASSLSYEQYF